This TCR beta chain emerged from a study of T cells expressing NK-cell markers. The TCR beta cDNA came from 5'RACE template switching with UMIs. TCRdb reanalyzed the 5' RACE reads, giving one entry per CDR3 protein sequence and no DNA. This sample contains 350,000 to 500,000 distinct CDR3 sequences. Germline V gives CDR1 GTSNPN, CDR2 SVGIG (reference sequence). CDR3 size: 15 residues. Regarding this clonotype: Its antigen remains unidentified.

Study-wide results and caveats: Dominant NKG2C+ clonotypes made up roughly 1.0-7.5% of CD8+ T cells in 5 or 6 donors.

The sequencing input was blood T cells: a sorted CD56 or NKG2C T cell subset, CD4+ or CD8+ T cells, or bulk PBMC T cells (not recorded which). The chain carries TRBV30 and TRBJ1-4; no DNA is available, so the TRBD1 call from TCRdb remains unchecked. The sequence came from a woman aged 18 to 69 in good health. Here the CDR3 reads CAWSVIGQGHEKLFF.